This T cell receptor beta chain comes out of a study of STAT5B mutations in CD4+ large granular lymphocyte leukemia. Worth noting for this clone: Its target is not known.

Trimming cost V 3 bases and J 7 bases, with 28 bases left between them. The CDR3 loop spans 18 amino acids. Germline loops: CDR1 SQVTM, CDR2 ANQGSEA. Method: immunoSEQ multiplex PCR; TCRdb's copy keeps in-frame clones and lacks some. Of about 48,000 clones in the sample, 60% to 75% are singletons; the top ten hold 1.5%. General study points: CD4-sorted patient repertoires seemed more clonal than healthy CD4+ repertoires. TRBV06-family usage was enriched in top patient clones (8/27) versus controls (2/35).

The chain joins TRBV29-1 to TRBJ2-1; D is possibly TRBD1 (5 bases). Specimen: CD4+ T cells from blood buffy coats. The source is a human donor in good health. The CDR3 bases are TGCAGCGTTGATGGGCCCCAGACAGAGCGATTTTCGGTGAATGAGCAGTTCTTC. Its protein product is CSVDGPQTERFSVNEQFF.